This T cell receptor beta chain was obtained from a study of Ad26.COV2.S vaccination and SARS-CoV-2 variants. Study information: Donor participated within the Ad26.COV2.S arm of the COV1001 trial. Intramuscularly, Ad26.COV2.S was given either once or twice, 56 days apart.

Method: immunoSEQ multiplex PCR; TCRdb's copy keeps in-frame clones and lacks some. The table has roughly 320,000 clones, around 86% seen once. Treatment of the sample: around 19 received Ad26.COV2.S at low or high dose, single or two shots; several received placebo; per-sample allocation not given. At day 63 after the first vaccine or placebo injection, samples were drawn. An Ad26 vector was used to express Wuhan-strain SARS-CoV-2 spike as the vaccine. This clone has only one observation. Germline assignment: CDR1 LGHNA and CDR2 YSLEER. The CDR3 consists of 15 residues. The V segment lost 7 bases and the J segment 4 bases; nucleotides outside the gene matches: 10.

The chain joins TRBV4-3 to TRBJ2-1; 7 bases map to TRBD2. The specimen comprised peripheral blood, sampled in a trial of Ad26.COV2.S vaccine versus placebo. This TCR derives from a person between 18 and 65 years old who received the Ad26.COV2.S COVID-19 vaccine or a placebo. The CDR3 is CASTVSAGTYNEQFF. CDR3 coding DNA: TGCGCCAGCACCGTGTCAGCGGGGACTTACAATGAGCAGTTCTTC.